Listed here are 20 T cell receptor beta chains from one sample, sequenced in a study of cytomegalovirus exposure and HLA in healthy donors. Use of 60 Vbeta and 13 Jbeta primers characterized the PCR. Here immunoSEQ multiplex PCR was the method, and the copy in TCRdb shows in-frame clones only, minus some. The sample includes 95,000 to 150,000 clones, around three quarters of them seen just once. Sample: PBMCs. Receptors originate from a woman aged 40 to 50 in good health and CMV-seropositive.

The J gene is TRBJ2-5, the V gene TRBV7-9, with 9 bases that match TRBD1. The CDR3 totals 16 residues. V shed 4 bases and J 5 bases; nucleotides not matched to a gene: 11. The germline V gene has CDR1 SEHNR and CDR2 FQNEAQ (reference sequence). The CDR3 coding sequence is TGTGCCAGCAGCTCAAATATCGACAGGGGGGTTGAGACCCAGTACTTC. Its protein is CASSSNIDRGVETQYF.

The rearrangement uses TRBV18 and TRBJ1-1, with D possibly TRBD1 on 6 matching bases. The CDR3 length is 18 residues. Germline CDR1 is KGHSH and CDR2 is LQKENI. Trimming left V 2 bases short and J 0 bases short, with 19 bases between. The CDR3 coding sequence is TGTGCCAGCTCACCAAAACTGAGTTCGAGACAGGTGAACACTGAAGCTTTCTTT. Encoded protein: CASSPKLSSRQVNTEAFF.

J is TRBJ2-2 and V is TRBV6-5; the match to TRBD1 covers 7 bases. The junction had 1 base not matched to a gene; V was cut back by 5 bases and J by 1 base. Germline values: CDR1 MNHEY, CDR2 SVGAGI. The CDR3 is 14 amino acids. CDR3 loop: CASSRQGNTGELFF. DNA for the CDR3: TGTGCCAGCAGTCGACAGGGGAACACCGGGGAGCTGTTTTTT.

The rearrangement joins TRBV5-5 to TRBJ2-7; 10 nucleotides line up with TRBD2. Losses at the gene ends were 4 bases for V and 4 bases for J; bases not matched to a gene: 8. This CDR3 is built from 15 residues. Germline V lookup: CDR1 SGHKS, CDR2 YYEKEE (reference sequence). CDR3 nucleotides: TGTGCCAGCAGCCTAAGCGGGGGGGCTTCGTACGAGCAGTACTTC. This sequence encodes CASSLSGGASYEQYF.

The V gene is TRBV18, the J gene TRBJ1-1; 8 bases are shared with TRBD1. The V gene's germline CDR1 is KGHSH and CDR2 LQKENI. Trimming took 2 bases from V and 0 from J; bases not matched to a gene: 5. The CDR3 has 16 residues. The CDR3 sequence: CASSPATGVMNTEAFF. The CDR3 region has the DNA TGTGCCAGCTCACCAGCGACAGGGGTGATGAACACTGAAGCTTTCTTT.

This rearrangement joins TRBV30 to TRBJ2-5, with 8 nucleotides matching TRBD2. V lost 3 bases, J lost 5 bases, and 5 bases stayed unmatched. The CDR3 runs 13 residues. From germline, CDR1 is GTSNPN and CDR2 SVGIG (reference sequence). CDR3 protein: CAWRRGALETQYF. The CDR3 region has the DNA TGTGCCTGGAGGCGGGGGGCTTTGGAGACCCAGTACTTC.

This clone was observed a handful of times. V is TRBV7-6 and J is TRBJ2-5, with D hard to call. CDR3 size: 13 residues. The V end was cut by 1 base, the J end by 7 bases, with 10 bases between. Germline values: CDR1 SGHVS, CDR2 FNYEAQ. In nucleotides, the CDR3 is TGTGCCAGCAGCTTAGAGCGCCTTGGGACCCAGTACTTC. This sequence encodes CASSLERLGTQYF. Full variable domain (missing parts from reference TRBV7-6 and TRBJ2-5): GAGVSQSPRYKVTKRGQDVALRCDPISGHVSLYWYRQALGQGPEFLTYFNYEAQQDKSGLPNDRFSAERPEGSISTLTIQRTEQRDSAMYRCASSLERLGTQYFGPGTRLLVL.

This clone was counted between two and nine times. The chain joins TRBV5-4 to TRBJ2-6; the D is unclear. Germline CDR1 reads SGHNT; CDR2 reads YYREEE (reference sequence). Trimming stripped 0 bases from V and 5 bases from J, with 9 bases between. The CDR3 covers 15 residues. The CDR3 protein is CASSLEQSRANVLTF. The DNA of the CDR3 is TGTGCCAGCAGCTTGGAACAGTCTAGGGCCAACGTCCTGACTTTC.

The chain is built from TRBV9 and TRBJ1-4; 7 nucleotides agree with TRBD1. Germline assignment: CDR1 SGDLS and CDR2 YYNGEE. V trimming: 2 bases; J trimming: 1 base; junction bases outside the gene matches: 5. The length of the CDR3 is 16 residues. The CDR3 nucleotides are TGTGCCAGCAGCGTGACAGGGTCGGGAACTAATGAAAAACTGTTTTTT. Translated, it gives CASSVTGSGTNEKLFF.

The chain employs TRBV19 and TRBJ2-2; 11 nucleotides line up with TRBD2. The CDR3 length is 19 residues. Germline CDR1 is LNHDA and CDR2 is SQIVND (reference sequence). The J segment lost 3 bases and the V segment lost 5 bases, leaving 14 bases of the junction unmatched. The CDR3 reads CASSPRLAGGSLDTGELFF. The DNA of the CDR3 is TGTGCCAGTAGTCCCCGGTTAGCGGGAGGGTCATTGGACACCGGGGAGCTGTTTTTT.

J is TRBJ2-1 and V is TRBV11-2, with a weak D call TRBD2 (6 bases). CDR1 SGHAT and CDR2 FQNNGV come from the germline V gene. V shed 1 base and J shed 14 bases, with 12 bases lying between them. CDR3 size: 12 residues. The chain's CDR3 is CASSLAPGVEFF. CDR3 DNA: TGTGCCAGCAGCTTAGCACCGGGAGTAGAGTTCTTC.

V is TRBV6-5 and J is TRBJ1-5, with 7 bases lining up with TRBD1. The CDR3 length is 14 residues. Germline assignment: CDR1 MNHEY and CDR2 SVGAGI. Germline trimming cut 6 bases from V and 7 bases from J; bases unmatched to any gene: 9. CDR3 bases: TGTGCCAGCAGCCCCGGAGGGGGCGACCAGCCCCAGCATTTT. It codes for CASSPGGGDQPQHF.

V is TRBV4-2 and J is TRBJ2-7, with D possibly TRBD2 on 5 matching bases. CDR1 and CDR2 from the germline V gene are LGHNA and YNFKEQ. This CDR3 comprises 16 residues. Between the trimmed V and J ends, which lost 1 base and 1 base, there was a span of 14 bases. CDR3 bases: TGTGCCAGCAGCCAAGTAGCGTCTAGAGGGTCCTACGAGCAGTACTTC. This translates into CASSQVASRGSYEQYF.

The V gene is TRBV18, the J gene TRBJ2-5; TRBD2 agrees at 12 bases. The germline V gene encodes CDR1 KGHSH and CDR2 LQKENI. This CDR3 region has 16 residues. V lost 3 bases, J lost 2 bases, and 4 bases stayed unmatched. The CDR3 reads CASSPPGLAGQETQYF. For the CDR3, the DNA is TGTGCCAGCTCACCGCCAGGACTAGCGGGGCAAGAGACCCAGTACTTC.

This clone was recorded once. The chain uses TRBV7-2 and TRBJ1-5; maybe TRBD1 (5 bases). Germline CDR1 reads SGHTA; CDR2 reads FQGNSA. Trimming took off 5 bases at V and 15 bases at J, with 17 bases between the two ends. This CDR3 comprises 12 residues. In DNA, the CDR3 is TGTGCCAGCAGCCCCCGAACGGGGGAAGGGCATTTT. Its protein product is CASSPRTGEGHF.

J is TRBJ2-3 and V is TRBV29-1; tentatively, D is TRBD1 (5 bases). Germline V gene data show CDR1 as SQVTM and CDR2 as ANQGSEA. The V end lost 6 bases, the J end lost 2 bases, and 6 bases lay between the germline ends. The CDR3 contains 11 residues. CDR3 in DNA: TGCAGCGTGGACATCACAGATACGCAGTATTTT. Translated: CSVDITDTQYF.

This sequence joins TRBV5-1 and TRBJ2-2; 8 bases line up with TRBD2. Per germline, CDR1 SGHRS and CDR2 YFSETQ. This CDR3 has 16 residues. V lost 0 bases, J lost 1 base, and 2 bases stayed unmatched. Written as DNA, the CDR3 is TGCGCCAGCAGCTTGGGGCTAGCGGGGAACACCGGGGAGCTGTTTTTT. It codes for CASSLGLAGNTGELFF.

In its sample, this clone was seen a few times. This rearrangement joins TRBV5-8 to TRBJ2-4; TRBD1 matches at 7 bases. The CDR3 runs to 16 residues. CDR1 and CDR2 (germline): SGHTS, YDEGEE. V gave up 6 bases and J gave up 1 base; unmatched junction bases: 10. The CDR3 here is CASIVQGLVAKNIQYF. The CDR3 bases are TGTGCCAGCATAGTACAGGGGCTGGTGGCCAAAAACATTCAGTACTTC.

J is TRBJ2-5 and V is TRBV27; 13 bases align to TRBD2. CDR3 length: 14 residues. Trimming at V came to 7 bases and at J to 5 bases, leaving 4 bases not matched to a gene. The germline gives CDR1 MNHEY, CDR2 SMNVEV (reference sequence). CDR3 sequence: CASMRLAGGETQYF. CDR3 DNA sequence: TGTGCCAGCATGAGACTAGCGGGAGGTGAGACCCAGTACTTC.

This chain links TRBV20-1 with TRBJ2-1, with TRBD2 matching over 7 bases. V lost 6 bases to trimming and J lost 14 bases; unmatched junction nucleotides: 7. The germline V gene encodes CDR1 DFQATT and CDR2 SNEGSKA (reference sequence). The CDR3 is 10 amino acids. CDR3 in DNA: TGCAGTGCCCAACTAGCGAGGGAGTTCTTC. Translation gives CSAQLAREFF.